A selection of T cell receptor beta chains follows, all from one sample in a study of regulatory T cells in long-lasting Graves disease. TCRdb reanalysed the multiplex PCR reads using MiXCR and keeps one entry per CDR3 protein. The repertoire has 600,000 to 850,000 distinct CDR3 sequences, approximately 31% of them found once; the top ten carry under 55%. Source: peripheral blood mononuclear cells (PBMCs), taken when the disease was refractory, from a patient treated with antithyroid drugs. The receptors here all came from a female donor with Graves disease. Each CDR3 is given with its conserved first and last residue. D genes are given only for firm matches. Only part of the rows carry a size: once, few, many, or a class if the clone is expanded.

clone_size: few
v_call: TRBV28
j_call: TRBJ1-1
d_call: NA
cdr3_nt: TGTGCCAGCAGTTTGGGGGGGGCGTCGGACACTGAAGCTTTCTTT
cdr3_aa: CASSLGGASDTEAFF

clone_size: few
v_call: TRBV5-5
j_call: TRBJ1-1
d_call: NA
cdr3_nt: TGTGCCAGCCCTAATAGCCTCGGCACTGAAGCTTTCTTT
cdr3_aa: CASPNSLGTEAFF

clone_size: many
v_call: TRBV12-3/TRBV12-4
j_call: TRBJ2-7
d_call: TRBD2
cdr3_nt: TGTGCCAGCAGTTTAAAGGGTAGCGGGAGGCTTTACGAGCAGTACTTC
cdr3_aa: CASSLKGSGRLYEQYF

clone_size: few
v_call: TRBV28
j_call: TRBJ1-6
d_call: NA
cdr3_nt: TGTGCCAGCAGAAATGGCCGGGCCTACTATAATTCACCCCTCCACTTT
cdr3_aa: CASRNGRAYYNSPLHF

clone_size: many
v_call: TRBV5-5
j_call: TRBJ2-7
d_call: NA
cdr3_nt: TGTGCCAGCAGCCGGGACTTCTACGAGCAGTACTTC
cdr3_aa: CASSRDFYEQYF

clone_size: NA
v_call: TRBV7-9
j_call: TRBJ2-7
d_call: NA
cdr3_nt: TGTGCCAGCAGCCCCACCGAGGTGGACCACTTGAACGAGCAGTACTTC
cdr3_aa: CASSPTEVDHLNEQYF

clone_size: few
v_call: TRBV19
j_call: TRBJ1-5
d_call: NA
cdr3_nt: TGTGCCAGTAGCCCCCAGCGGCAGAGCTATCAGCCCCAGCATTTT
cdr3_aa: CASSPQRQSYQPQHF

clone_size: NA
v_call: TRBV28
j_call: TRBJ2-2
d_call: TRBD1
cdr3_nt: TGTGCCACCCTCCCCGGGACAGGAAAAACCGGGGAGCTGTTTTTT
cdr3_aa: CATLPGTGKTGELFF

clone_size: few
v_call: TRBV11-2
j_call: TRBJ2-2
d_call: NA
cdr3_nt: TGTGCCAGCAGCCGGATACAGGGGAACACCGGGGAGCTGTTTTTT
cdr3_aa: CASSRIQGNTGELFF

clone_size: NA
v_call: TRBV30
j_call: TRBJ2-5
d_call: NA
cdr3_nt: TGTGCCTGCGAAATGGGTTTATTAGGAGAGACCCAGTACTTC
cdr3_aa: CACEMGLLGETQYF

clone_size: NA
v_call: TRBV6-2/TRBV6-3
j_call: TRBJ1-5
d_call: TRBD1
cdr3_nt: TGTGCCAGCAGTGACAGGGGGCCTGCTCAGCCCCAGCGTTTT
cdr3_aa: CASSDRGPAQPQRF

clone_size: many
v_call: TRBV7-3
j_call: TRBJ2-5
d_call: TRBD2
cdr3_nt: TGTGCCAGCAGCCCAGCGGGAAACATACAAGAGACCCAGTACTTC
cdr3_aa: CASSPAGNIQETQYF

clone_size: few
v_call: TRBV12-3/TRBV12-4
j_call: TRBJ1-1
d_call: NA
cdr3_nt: TGTGCCAGCAGCTCCAAGCTGTCGAACACTGAAGCTTTCTTT
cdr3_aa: CASSSKLSNTEAFF

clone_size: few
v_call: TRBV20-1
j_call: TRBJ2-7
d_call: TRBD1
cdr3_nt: TGCAGTGCTCCGGGACAGGGGAACAACGAGCAGTACTTC
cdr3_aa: CSAPGQGNNEQYF

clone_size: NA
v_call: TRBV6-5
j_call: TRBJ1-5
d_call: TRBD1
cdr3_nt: TGTGCCAGCAGTTACTCGGGACAGGCGGAATTACTATTTAGCAATCAGCCCCAGCATTTT
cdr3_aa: CASSYSGQAELLFSNQPQHF

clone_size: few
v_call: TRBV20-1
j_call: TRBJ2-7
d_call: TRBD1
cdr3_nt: TGCAGTGCTAGACAGGGGGCCAGGGTTGGGCAGTACTTC
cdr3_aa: CSARQGARVGQYF

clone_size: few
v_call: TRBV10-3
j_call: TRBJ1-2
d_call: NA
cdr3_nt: TGTGCCATCTCGAGGGGGGAAGGAGGCTACACCTTC
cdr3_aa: CAISRGEGGYTF

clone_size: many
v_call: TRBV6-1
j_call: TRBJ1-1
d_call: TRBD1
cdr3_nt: TGTGCCAGCAGTGAAGTTCGACAGGGCAGAGAAGCTTTCTTT
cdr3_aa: CASSEVRQGREAFF

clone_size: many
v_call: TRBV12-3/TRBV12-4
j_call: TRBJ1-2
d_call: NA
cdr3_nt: TGTGCCAGCAGCCCCGACCCGTTTGGGGGCTACACCTTC
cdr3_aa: CASSPDPFGGYTF

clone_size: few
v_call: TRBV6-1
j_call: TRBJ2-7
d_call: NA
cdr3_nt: TGTGCCAGCAGTGAATTGGTAGCGGTACCTCTCGACGAGCAGTACTTC
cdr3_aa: CASSELVAVPLDEQYF

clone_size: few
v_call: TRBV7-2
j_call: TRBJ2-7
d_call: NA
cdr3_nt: TGTGCCAGCAGCTTTATGCCCTTCTCCTACGAGCAGTACTTC
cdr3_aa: CASSFMPFSYEQYF

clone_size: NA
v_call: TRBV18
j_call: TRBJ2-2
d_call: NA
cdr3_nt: TGTGCCAGCTCACCACCTAGCTACACCGGGGAGCTGTTTTTT
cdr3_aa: CASSPPSYTGELFF